This T cell receptor (beta chain) was recorded in a study of CD8+CD57+ T cells in acquired aplastic anemia. Study-wide background: Sorting CD4+ and CD8+ cells gave DNA averaging approximately 3 ug. Where healthy donors were concerned, CD4+ cells averaged approximately 9.8 million reads. The study, taken as a whole, reports: Patients and controls shared nearly 30 CD8+ CDR3 sequences, which appeared highly expressed in patients and within their immunodominant clones. Researchers reported that CD8+ Simpson's diversity was not significantly different in patients versus controls.

Template material for TCR beta VDJ and CDR3 profiling consisted of genomic DNA. TCRdb itself ran the reads through MiXCR, one entry per CDR3 protein. The sample comprises fewer than 100,000 distinct CDR3 sequences, around 44% of which are singletons, and 66% rests with the top ten. Turning to this clonotype: The antigen remains unidentified.

V lost 6 bases to trimming and J lost 6 bases, with 19 bases between them. This CDR3 has 15 amino acids. CDR1 is MGHDK and CDR2 is SYGVNS in the germline V gene. Sequences were obtained from sorted CD4+, CD8+, or CD8+CD57+ T cells (not recorded which) from PBMCs. The chain uses TRBV25-1 and TRBJ2-3, with D perhaps matching TRBD1 (6 bases). The sequence came from a human donor in good health, serving as a control. CDR3 residues: CASSFEGGEGDTQYF. In DNA form, the CDR3 reads TGTGCCAGCAGCTTCGAAGGGGGAGAGGGGGATACGCAGTATTTT.